The entry below gives a single T cell receptor (beta chain) sequence along with its context. What it binds is not known. Repertoires were generated with immunoSEQ multiplex PCR, while TCRdb's copy carries only in-frame clones and drops some. Here the sample spans some 120,000 clones, around 80% being singletons. Trimming took 3 bases from V and 5 from J, leaving 4 bases between them. The CDR3 is 11 residues long. From germline, CDR1 is DFQATT and CDR2 SNEGSKA (reference sequence). The data originate from a study of cytotoxic CD8 clonotypes in ibrutinib-treated CLL. Overall study context: Following treatment for a median about 12 months, range 6 to 36, response samples were then taken.

The study's findings and limits: Patients had baseline clonality above age-matched healthy donors, and this clonality moved with circulating CD8+ T-cell counts.

This specimen consisted of PBMCs, obtained after 24 months of ibrutinib treatment. The rearrangement joins TRBV20-1 to TRBJ2-2; D is ambiguous. This receptor was identified in a human donor with chronic lymphocytic leukemia. The CDR3 is CSASLTGELFF. Written as DNA, the CDR3 is TGCAGTGCTAGTTTGACCGGGGAGCTGTTTTTT.